These T cell receptor beta chains were read from a single sample in a study of CD8 T cells in ankylosing spondylitis. TCRdb reprocessed the 5' RACE reads with MiXCR, giving one entry per CDR3 protein. The profile covers 650,000 to 800,000 distinct CDR3 sequences, with around 17% appearing a single time and 15% to 20% taken by the ten largest. The specimen was blood, either unsorted or a sorted T cell fraction (not recorded which). The origin of the receptors is a male donor with ankylosing spondylitis. Both conserved end residues are part of each CDR3.

TRBJ2-7 TRBV12-3/TRBV12-4 CASNAPGSVEQYF
TRBJ2-7 TRBV6-5 CASSFRTSGSPFDYEQYF
TRBJ1-5 TRBV12-3/TRBV12-4 CASSPQGGPQHF
TRBJ2-1 TRBV11-2 CASSRQRGSYNEQFF
TRBJ2-1 TRBV2 CASFTLGQGGNEQFF
TRBJ2-3 TRBV5-1 CASSLGTSTSARDTQYF
TRBJ2-7 TRBV6-2/TRBV6-3 CASSPVGKNYEQYF
TRBJ1-4 TRBV6-5 CASIGQGGKLFF
TRBJ1-2 TRBV21-1 CASSTGGTRYGYTF
TRBJ2-7 TRBV12-3/TRBV12-4 CASSPSSGRAYEQYF
TRBJ1-1 TRBV4-3 CASSQVKGLGMNTEAFF
TRBJ2-7 TRBV30 CAWTSSYEQYF
TRBJ1-2 TRBV7-3 CASSPVGGANYGYTF
TRBJ1-6 TRBV7-2 CASSLTPADNSPLHF
TRBJ1-2 TRBV9 CASSSTARGQGINYGYTF
TRBJ2-3 TRBV9 CASSVLPYTDTQYF
TRBJ1-2 TRBV2 CASTGWNYGYTF
TRBJ2-2 TRBV11-2 CASSRRQGGVEELFF
TRBJ1-6 TRBV2 CASSYRGSSPLHF
TRBJ1-1 TRBV10-3 CAISDKSYTEAFF
TRBJ2-5 TRBV12-3/TRBV12-4 CASSFDSPETQYF
TRBJ2-5 TRBV11-3 CASSLEGGSNQETQYF
TRBJ1-1 TRBV12-3/TRBV12-4 CASSTYRTNTEAFF
TRBJ1-2 TRBV9 CASSVGVLASVSDGYTF
TRBJ1-2 TRBV6-1 CASKTDRSWNYGYTF
TRBJ2-7 TRBV7-2 CASSPRTQYEQYF
TRBJ2-7 TRBV13 CASSFSWSEQYF
TRBJ2-2 TRBV15 CATSRDPASAETGELFF
TRBJ2-3 TRBV20-1 CSARRTASTDTQYF
TRBJ1-2 TRBV28 CASSSPLYGGYTF
TRBJ1-1 TRBV2 CASSGWGNTEAFF
TRBJ1-1 TRBV11-1 CASSLDRRPLNTEAFF
TRBJ2-3 TRBV7-9 CASSLGRGGSTDTQYF
TRBJ2-1 TRBV29-1 CSVEEGLAGKGEQFF
TRBJ2-5 TRBV5-8 CATPGGVYQETQYF
TRBJ2-5 TRBV10-3 CAISERQGETQYF
TRBJ2-5 TRBV29-1 CSEMAYPQETQYF
TRBJ2-7 TRBV7-9 CASSQLRDNYEQYF